The TCR beta chain under discussion was sequenced for a study of radiation and T cells in renal cell carcinoma. Turning to the study itself: Nephrectomy followed 15 Gy stereotactic body radiation by 4 weeks.

Assay used: immunoSEQ multiplex PCR; TCRdb lists only in-frame clones, some missing. Here the sample spans around 86,000 clones, about 86% being singletons. Described time point: blood 2 weeks post-SBRT. Treatment here: 15 Gy SBRT to primary tumor, nephrectomy 4 weeks later. Blood was sampled at baseline, 2 weeks and 4 weeks after SBRT. This renal cell carcinoma was of the clear cell type. This clone was observed a few times. Its target is not known. This CDR3 contains 12 residues. Germline lookup yields CDR1 SGDLS and CDR2 YYNGEE. The V end lost 4 bases, the J end lost 8 bases, and 12 bases lay between the germline ends. Points from the study as a whole: Top tumor clonotypes rose in blood 2 weeks post-radiation, then contracted.

The chain is built from TRBV9 and TRBJ1-2; no firm D call. This clonotype was obtained from a woman aged 45 to 65 with renal cell carcinoma. Sequencing used blood, obtained from a patient whose treatment included radiotherapy and nephrectomy. As DNA, the CDR3 is TGTGCCAGCAGCCCCCCATTGGGCGGCTACACCTTC. It encodes CASSPPLGGYTF.